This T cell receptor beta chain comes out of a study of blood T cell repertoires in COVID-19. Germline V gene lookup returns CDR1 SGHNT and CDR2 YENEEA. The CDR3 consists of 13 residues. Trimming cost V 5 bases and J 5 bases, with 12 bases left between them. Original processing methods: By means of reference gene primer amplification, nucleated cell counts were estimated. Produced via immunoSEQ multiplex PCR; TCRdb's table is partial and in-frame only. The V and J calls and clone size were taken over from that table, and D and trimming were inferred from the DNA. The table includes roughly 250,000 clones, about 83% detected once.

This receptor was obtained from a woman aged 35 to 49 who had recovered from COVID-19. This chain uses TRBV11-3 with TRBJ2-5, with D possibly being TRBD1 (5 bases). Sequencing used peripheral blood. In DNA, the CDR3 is TGTGCCAGCAGCCGGCAGGGTGGTGAGACCCAGTACTTC. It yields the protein CASSRQGGETQYF. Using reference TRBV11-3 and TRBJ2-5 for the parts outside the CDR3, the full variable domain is EAGVVQSPRYKIIEKKQPVAFWCNPISGHNTLYWYLQNLGQGPELLIRYENEEAVDDSQLPKDRFSAERLKGVDSTLKIQPAELGDSAVYLCASSRQGGETQYFGPGTRLLVL.